Detailed here is one T cell receptor (beta chain). Its antigen remains unknown. Mismatch with germline at one junction end may stem from a read error. This entry belongs to a study of brain T cells in children with intractable seizures. Time point described: blood from clinic visit 5 months post-surgery; TSC patient then seizure free. Surgery cases with the highest brain T cell transcript signatures were chosen for sequencing. CDR1 is LNHDA and CDR2 is SQIVND in the germline V gene (reference sequence). The CDR3 has 10 residues. The repertoire was sequenced with immunoSEQ multiplex PCR; TCRdb's copy has only in-frame clones and lacks some. The table lists about 340,000 clones, over 85% of them singletons. General observations from the study: Viral specificity was inferred only from CDR3 similarity; HCMV serostatus was unknown.

The chain uses TRBV19 and TRBJ2-3; D call uncertain. This clonotype was sampled from a boy under two years old with tuberous sclerosis and intractable seizures. The specimen comprised peripheral blood, sampled roughly 5 months after surgery. CDR3 sequence (DNA): TGTGCCAGTAGCAAAGATACGCAGTATTTT. As protein: CASSKDTQYF.